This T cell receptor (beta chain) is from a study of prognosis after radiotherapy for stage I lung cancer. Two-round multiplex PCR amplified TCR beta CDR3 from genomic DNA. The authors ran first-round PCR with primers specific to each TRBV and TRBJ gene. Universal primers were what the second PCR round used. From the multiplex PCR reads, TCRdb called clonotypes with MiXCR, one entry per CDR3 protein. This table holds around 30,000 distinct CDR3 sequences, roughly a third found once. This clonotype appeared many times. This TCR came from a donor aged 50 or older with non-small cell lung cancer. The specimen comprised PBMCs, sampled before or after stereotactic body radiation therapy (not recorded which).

The DNA for the CDR3 is TGCGCCAGCAGCACCGGAGGAAACACTGAAGCTTTCTTT. This encodes CASSTGGNTEAFF. The V gene is TRBV5-1, the J gene TRBJ1-1; D unresolved. Germline CDR1 reads SGHRS; CDR2 reads YFSETQ. The CDR3 contains 13 residues. Trimming left V 4 bases short and J 2 bases short, with 9 bases between.